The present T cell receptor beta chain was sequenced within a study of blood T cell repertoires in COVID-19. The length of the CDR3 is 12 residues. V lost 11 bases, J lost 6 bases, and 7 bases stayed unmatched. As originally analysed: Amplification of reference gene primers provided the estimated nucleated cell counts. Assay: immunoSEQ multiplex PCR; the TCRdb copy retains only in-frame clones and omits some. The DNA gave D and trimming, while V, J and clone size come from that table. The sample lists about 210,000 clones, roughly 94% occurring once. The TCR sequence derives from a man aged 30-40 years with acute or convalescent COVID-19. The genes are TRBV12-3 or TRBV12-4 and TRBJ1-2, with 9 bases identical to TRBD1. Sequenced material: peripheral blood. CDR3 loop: CAARTGEHGYTF. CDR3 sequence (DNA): TGTGCCGCCCGGACAGGGGAACATGGCTACACCTTC.